The next 3 T cell receptor beta chains were all read from a single sample in a study of T cell repertoires in cytomegalovirus infection. From the reads, TCRdb called clonotypes with MiXCR, one entry per CDR3 protein. The repertoire holds some 440,000 distinct CDR3 sequences, with roughly a third as singletons. The sequencing sample was made of PBMCs. The receptor source for this set is a human donor in good health (CMV status not recorded). Some clones in this sample may be carry-over from other donors' samples.

The sample holds a few counts of this clonotype. One end of the junction does not line up with germline, which may come from a read error. The V and J genes are TRBV3-1 and TRBJ2-5; 12 bases line up with TRBD2. Germline V gives CDR1 LGHDT, CDR2 YNNKEL (reference sequence). This CDR3 spans 14 amino acids. Here the CDR3 reads CASSQGLAGALLCF. The CDR3 DNA follows: TGTGCCAGCAGCCAAGGACTAGCGGGGGCTCTTCTCTGCTTC.

The chain couples TRBV20-1 to TRBJ2-3, with D perhaps matching TRBD2 (6 bases). Germline values: CDR1 DFQATT, CDR2 SNEGSKA (reference sequence). There are 15 residues in the CDR3. Trimming took 0 bases from V and 0 from J, leaving 10 bases between them. This CDR3 is CSARDPGGSTDTQYF. CDR3 DNA: TGCAGTGCTAGAGATCCCGGGGGAAGCACAGATACGCAGTATTTT.

This clonotype appeared many times. The genes are TRBV6-1 and TRBJ1-2; D may be TRBD1 (5 bases). The CDR3 contains 15 residues. The germline V and J ends were trimmed by 6 bases and 6 bases, with 20 bases remaining between them. The germline V gene encodes CDR1 MNHNS and CDR2 SASEGT. The CDR3 loop is CASSLAGRASHGYTF. In DNA, the CDR3 is TGTGCCAGCAGCCTGGCGGGACGCGCGTCACATGGCTACACCTTC.